This TCR beta chain emerged from a study of CD8 T cells in ankylosing spondylitis. The study's findings and limits: Significant enrichment of disease-linked clones was reportedly seen in matched ankylosing spondylitis synovial fluid.

Many counts were recorded for this clonotype. The antigen is undetermined. CDR1 and CDR2 from the germline V gene are SGHRS and YFSETQ. The CDR3 contains 14 residues. Trimming removed 3 bases at V and 1 base at J, with 7 bases between. Quantitative 5'-RACE was performed with molecular barcodes, and it yielded the TCR beta libraries. TCRdb re-called the 5' RACE reads with MiXCR, one entry per CDR3 protein. This table holds about 240,000 distinct CDR3 sequences, about 10% found once. V gene TRBV5-1 combines with J gene TRBJ2-2; the D gene is possibly TRBD1 (6 bases). The sample was blood, either unsorted or a sorted T cell fraction (not recorded which). This receptor was obtained from a male donor with ankylosing spondylitis or in good health (not recorded which). The CDR3 is CASSSGQNTGELFF. The CDR3 region has the DNA TGCGCCAGCAGCTCGGGACAGAACACCGGGGAGCTGTTTTTT.